A single T cell receptor (beta chain) is shown here with its context. The antigen is unknown. This sample is drawn from a study of T cells expressing NK-cell markers. Study-level background: From sorted CD3+CD56+NKG2C+, CD3+CD56+NKG2C- and CD3+CD56-NKG2C+ T cells came the TCR beta repertoires.

Scientists made TCR beta cDNA using 5'RACE template switching with UMIs. TCRdb reanalyzed the 5' RACE reads, giving one entry per CDR3 protein sequence and no DNA. The table lists some 450,000 distinct CDR3 sequences, with more than 7% in the top ten. The CDR3 loop spans 14 amino acids. Germline V lookup: CDR1 DFQATT, CDR2 SNEGSKA (reference sequence). The study's findings and limits: Leadership of the CD3+CD56-NKG2C+ fraction also belonged to these clonotypes in a handful of donors.

The V gene is TRBV20-1, the J gene TRBJ2-7; lacking DNA, the TRBD1 call made by TCRdb goes unchecked. The TCR was taken from a woman between 18 and 70 years old in good health. Sequencing was carried out using blood T cells: a sorted CD56 or NKG2C T cell subset, CD4+ or CD8+ T cells, or bulk PBMC T cells (not recorded which). CDR3 region: CSATNNPGGPGQYF.